This entry lists 19 T cell receptor beta chains sequenced from one sample in a study of blood T cell repertoires in COVID-19. The repertoire was sequenced with immunoSEQ multiplex PCR; TCRdb's copy has only in-frame clones and lacks some. The top ten clones hold more than 5.5% of a sample with over 150,000 clones, less than 85% of them seen once. Material for sequencing was peripheral blood. These receptors all stem from a human donor in a cohort sampled during active COVID-19.

The CDR3 sequence is CASSPRGYEQYF. CDR3 in DNA: TGTGCCAGCAGTCCCAGGGGCTACGAGCAGTACTTC. This chain joins TRBV12-3 or TRBV12-4 and TRBJ2-7, with TRBD1 as a possible D gene (6 bases). CDR3 size: 12 residues. With 5 bases removed from V and 3 bases from J, the gap between germline ends came to 8 bases.

This chain connects TRBV1 to TRBJ1-5. TRBV1 is classified as a pseudogene. The CDR3 is made up of 14 amino acids. This CDR3 is CTSSQGGGRQPQHF. CDR3 nucleotide sequence: TGCACCAGCAGCCAAGGGGGGGGCAGACAGCCCCAGCATTTT.

This chain uses TRBV7-9 with TRBJ2-1; the D gene is possibly TRBD2 (5 bases). Trimming pared 5 bases from V and 4 bases from J, leaving 9 bases between. Germline CDR1 SEHNR, CDR2 FQNEAQ (reference sequence). The CDR3 covers 13 residues. The CDR3 region has the DNA TGTGCCAGCAGCCCTAGCCCGTACAATGAGCAGTTCTTC. It yields the protein CASSPSPYNEQFF.

Only a few counts were recorded for this clone. The chain employs TRBV5-5 and TRBJ2-7; D gene unclear. Germline CDR1 SGHKS, CDR2 YYEKEE (reference sequence). V was pared by 0 bases and J by 5 bases, with 3 bases between. This CDR3 has 11 residues. CDR3 in DNA: TGTGCCAGCAGCTTGGCTCACGAGCAGTACTTC. It encodes CASSLAHEQYF.

The chain links TRBV9 to TRBJ2-3; D gene unclear. With 0 bases removed from V and 4 bases from J, the gap between germline ends came to 3 bases. The germline V gene has CDR1 SGDLS and CDR2 YYNGEE. The CDR3 consists of 12 residues. The CDR3 here is CASSVGPDTQYF. The CDR3 DNA follows: TGTGCCAGCAGCGTAGGGCCAGATACGCAGTATTTT.

This clone was detected only once. V gene TRBV6-6 combines with J gene TRBJ2-7; 8 bases agree with TRBD2. The trim removed 7 bases at V and 5 bases at J, leaving 10 bases unmatched. The length of the CDR3 is 14 residues. The germline V gene encodes CDR1 MNHNY and CDR2 SVGAGI (reference sequence). CDR3 sequence reads: CASTGGVKVDEQYF. CDR3 in DNA: TGTGCCAGCACCGGGGGGGTAAAGGTAGACGAGCAGTACTTC.

The V gene is TRBV18, the J gene TRBJ2-7; D possibly corresponds to TRBD1 (6 bases). V lost 3 bases, J lost 1 base, and 13 bases lay in between. The germline V gene has CDR1 KGHSH and CDR2 LQKENI. This CDR3 has 15 amino acids. This CDR3 reads CASSPSQGSSYEQYF. CDR3 in DNA: TGTGCCAGCTCACCGAGTCAGGGGTCATCCTACGAGCAGTACTTC.

This chain joins TRBV7-8 and TRBJ1-5, with a weak D call TRBD1 (6 bases). Germline V gives CDR1 SGHVS, CDR2 FQNEAQ. The CDR3 covers 15 residues. Trimming shortened V by 1 base and J by 0 bases, and 7 bases separated the two germline ends. The DNA for the CDR3 is TGTGCCAGCAGCTTAGGGACAGCTAGCAATCAGCCCCAGCATTTT. This sequence encodes CASSLGTASNQPQHF.

V is TRBV3-1 (or the pseudogene TRBV3-2) and J is TRBJ1-2, with D perhaps TRBD1 (6 bases). CDR3 length: 13 amino acids. The germline CDR1 and CDR2 sequences are LGHDT and YNNKEL (reference sequence). V gave up 3 bases and J gave up 8 bases, with 13 bases separating them. The CDR3 loop is CASSQTGEEGYTF. In DNA form, the CDR3 reads TGTGCCAGCAGCCAGACAGGTGAGGAAGGCTACACCTTC.

This clone occurred a few times. The rearrangement joins TRBV5-1 to TRBJ2-5; TRBD2 might be the D (6 bases). V lost 0 bases and J 5 bases, leaving 11 bases between the germline ends. This CDR3 contains 14 residues. The germline CDR1 and CDR2 sequences are SGHRS and YFSETQ. Here the CDR3 DNA reads TGCGCCAGCAGCTTGGAGGCGGGAACCGAGACCCAGTACTTC. This translates into CASSLEAGTETQYF.

The V call is TRBV9, the J call TRBJ1-2; D is possibly TRBD1 (6 bases). The germline V gene has CDR1 SGDLS and CDR2 YYNGEE. The V end lost 3 bases, the J end lost 7 bases, and 10 bases lay between the germline ends. The CDR3 is 12 amino acids. CDR3 amino acids: CASSEQGTGYTF. CDR3 nucleotides: TGTGCCAGCAGCGAACAGGGTACTGGCTACACCTTC.

This chain's CDR3 is CASSLGTGTEAFF. In DNA form, the CDR3 reads TGTGCCAGCAGCCTCGGGACTGGCACTGAAGCTTTCTTT. This chain links TRBV14 with TRBJ1-1; maybe TRBD1 (5 bases). The germline V and J ends were trimmed by 4 bases and 4 bases, with 10 bases remaining between them. Germline CDR1 reads SGHDN; CDR2 reads FVKESK. The CDR3 covers 13 residues. The complete variable domain, with remaining parts taken from reference TRBV14 and TRBJ1-1, reads EAGVTQFPSHSVIEKGQTVTLRCDPISGHDNLYWYRRVMGKEIKFLLHFVKESKQDESGMPNNRFLAERTGGTYSTLKVQPAELEDSGVYFCASSLGTGTEAFFGQGTRLTVV.

The sample holds one count of this clone. This rearrangement joins TRBV5-1 to TRBJ2-7, with D maybe TRBD1 (5 bases). This CDR3 has 11 residues. Trimming pared 7 bases from V and 6 bases from J, leaving 11 bases between. CDR1 is SGHRS, CDR2 YFSETQ, per germline. The CDR3 nucleotides are TGCGCCAGCGCAGACAGATCCGAGCAGTACTTC. Translated: CASADRSEQYF.

The chain is built from TRBV5-4 and TRBJ2-7, with 9 bases identical to TRBD1. V lost 1 base and J lost 7; bases outside the gene matches: 15. Germline-derived CDR1 and CDR2 are SGHNT and YYREEE (reference sequence). The CDR3 is 17 residues long. The DNA for the CDR3 is TGTGCCAGCAGCTTGTCGTATCATGGCGACAGGGGGAGGGAGCAGTACTTC. Its translation: CASSLSYHGDRGREQYF.

V usage is TRBV2 and J usage is TRBJ2-7; D gene uncertain. Trimming took off 6 bases at V and 2 bases at J, with 8 bases between the two ends. This CDR3 contains 12 residues. Germline V lookup: CDR1 SNHLY, CDR2 FYNNEI. CDR3 in DNA: TGTGCCAGCAGGCGCGGAACCTACGAGCAGTACTTC. Its protein product is CASRRGTYEQYF.

CDR3 residues: CATSTRPYTGEQYF. The CDR3, as DNA: TGTGCCACCAGCACCCGCCCTTACACAGGCGAGCAGTACTTC. The chain employs TRBV15 and TRBJ2-7, with TRBD1 as a possible D gene (5 bases). Germline loops: CDR1 LNHNV, CDR2 YYDKDF (reference sequence). V dropped 4 bases and J dropped 6 bases, with 16 bases sitting between them. This CDR3 contains 14 residues.

The chain combines TRBV19 with TRBJ1-5; no firm D call. CDR3 length: 13 amino acids. V was trimmed by 9 bases and J by 1 base, leaving 10 bases between them. Germline V gene sequence: CDR1 LNHDA, CDR2 SQIVND (reference sequence). The CDR3 protein is CASSGGSNQPQHF. For the CDR3, the DNA is TGTGCCAGCAGTGGCGGCAGCAATCAGCCCCAGCATTTT.

The chain recombines TRBV27 with TRBJ1-2; 11 positions match TRBD1. Germline V gene data show CDR1 as MNHEY and CDR2 as SMNVEV (reference sequence). The CDR3 runs 15 residues. The V segment lost 5 bases and the J segment 6 bases; nucleotides outside the gene matches: 8. The CDR3 sequence is CASSPSGQGGDGYTF. CDR3 DNA sequence: TGTGCCAGCAGTCCCTCGGGACAGGGGGGAGATGGCTACACCTTC.

The chain combines TRBV5-1 with TRBJ1-2; 10 nucleotides agree with TRBD1. The CDR3 loop spans 16 amino acids. Germline loops: CDR1 SGHRS, CDR2 YFSETQ. Unmatched junction bases numbered 13, after V lost 3 bases and J lost 8 bases. The CDR3 spells CASSSNPGTGEGGYTF. The CDR3 bases are TGCGCCAGCAGCTCAAATCCCGGGACAGGGGAAGGAGGCTACACCTTC.